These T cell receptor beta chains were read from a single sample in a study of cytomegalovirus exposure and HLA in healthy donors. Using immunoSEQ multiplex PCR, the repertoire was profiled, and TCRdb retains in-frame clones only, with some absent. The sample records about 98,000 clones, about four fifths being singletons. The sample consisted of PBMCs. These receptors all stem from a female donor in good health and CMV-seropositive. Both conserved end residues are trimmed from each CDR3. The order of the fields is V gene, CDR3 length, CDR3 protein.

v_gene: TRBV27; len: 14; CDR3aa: ASSSNGRSRTYGYT
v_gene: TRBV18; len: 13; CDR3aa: ASSPIGGIYNEQF
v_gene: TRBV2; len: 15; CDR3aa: ASSVAPGTTFGETQY
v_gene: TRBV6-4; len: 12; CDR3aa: ASSGGAATDTQY
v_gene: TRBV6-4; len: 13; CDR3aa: ASSEVPRQVETQY
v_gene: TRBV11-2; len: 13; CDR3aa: ASSSGLLAEETQY
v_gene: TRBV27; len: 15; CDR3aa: ASSVGLAGGRTGELF
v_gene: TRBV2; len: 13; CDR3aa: ASNLPGQAGSSRF
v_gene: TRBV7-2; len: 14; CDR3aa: ASSLEGGTSYNEQF
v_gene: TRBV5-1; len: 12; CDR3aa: ASSLDSSSYEQY